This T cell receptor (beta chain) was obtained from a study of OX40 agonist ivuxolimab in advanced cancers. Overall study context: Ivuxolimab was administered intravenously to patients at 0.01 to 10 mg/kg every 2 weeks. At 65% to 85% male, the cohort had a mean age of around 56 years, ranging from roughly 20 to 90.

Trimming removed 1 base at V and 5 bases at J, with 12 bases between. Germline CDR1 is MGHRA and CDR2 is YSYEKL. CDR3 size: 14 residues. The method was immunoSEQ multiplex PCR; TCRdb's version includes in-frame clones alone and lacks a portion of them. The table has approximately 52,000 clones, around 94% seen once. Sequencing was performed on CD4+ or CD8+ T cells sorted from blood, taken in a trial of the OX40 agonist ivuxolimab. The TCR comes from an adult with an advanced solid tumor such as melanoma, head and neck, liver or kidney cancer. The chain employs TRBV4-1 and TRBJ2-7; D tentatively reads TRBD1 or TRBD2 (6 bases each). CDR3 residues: CASSQGAGEDEQYF. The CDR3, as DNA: TGCGCCAGCAGCCAAGGAGCAGGGGAGGACGAGCAGTACTTC.